The 32 T cell receptor beta chains below all came from one sample that was sequenced in a study of cytomegalovirus exposure and HLA in healthy donors. The PCR employed 60 Vbeta primers together with 13 Jbeta primers. TCRdb keeps only in-frame clones here, not all; method: immunoSEQ multiplex PCR. The sample includes roughly 80,000 clones, about 81% seen only once; the top ten take roughly 2.4%. The sequencing sample was made of PBMCs. The receptors come from a woman between 45 and 60 years old in good health and CMV-seronegative.

J is TRBJ1-5 and V is TRBV6-1; tentative D call: TRBD1 (5 bases). This CDR3 region has 15 residues. Germline lookup yields CDR1 MNHNS and CDR2 SASEGT. The V end lost 3 bases, the J end lost 4 bases, and 13 bases lay between the germline ends. CDR3 region: CASSDPSRGNQPQHF. DNA for the CDR3: TGTGCCAGCAGTGACCCGTCCCGGGGGAATCAGCCCCAGCATTTT.

The V and J genes are TRBV27 and TRBJ1-4; TRBD1 might be the D (5 bases). Germline CDR1 and CDR2: MNHEY and SMNVEV (reference sequence). Trimming took off 6 bases at V and 8 bases at J, with 16 bases between the two ends. The CDR3 totals 14 residues. Here the CDR3 reads CASRWGGLGEKLFF. The CDR3 nucleotides are TGTGCCAGCAGATGGGGGGGTTTGGGGGAAAAACTGTTTTTT.

The rearrangement links TRBV7-8 to TRBJ1-2; D might be TRBD1 (6 bases). The V gene lost 2 bases and the J gene lost 4 bases, with 11 bases spanning the gap. The CDR3 consists of 14 residues. Germline assignment: CDR1 SGHVS and CDR2 FQNEAQ. DNA for the CDR3: TGTGCCAGCAGCTTAACCCGGGGGGCCTATGGCTACACCTTC. It encodes CASSLTRGAYGYTF.

The chain employs TRBV1 and TRBJ2-5; the D call in the table, TRBD2, was not verified against the DNA. TRBV1 is a pseudogene. The CDR3 is 17 residues long. DNA of the CDR3: TGCACCAGCAGCCAAGAGGGGGGACTAGCGGGAGAAGAGACCCAGTACTTC. Its translation: CTSSQEGGLAGEETQYF.

This clone came up a few times. This chain links TRBV7-6 with TRBJ2-5, with TRBD1 identical over 9 bases. The CDR3 loop spans 16 amino acids. Germline CDR1 reads SGHVS; CDR2 reads FNYEAQ. With V trimmed by 1 base and J by 2 bases, 5 bases remained unmatched. The CDR3 DNA is TGTGCCAGCAGCTTAGGGGGGACAGGGAGTCAAGAGACCCAGTACTTC. It is translated as CASSLGGTGSQETQYF.

This chain connects TRBV5-1 to TRBJ2-7, with 7 bases that match TRBD1. The CDR3 is 17 amino acids. Germline values: CDR1 SGHRS, CDR2 YFSETQ. Unmatched junction bases numbered 13, after V lost 3 bases and J lost 1 base. CDR3 bases: TGCGCCAGCAGCTCTACTCTCTACCGGGACAGATCCTACGAGCAGTACGTC. This sequence encodes CASSSTLYRDRSYEQYV.

The rearrangement joins TRBV2 to TRBJ2-1; 10 bases align to TRBD2. Germline assignment: CDR1 SNHLY and CDR2 FYNNEI. This CDR3 is 15 amino acids long. Unmatched junction bases numbered 0, after V lost 4 bases and J lost 0 bases. The CDR3 protein is CASSASGSSYNEQFF. The DNA of the CDR3 is TGTGCCAGCAGTGCTAGCGGGAGCTCCTACAATGAGCAGTTCTTC.

V is TRBV5-4 and J is TRBJ2-3; TRBD2 matches at 7 bases. V shed 0 bases and J 0 bases; nucleotides not matched to a gene: 1. There are 15 residues in the CDR3. Germline V gene sequence: CDR1 SGHNT, CDR2 YYREEE (reference sequence). CDR3 nucleotide sequence: TGTGCCAGCAGCTTGGAAGCGGGGAGCACAGATACGCAGTATTTT. Translation gives CASSLEAGSTDTQYF.

V is TRBV29-1 and J is TRBJ1-4, with TRBD1 matching 9 bases. V was clipped by 6 bases and J by 5 bases; unmatched bases: 10. This CDR3 has 15 amino acids. CDR1 is SQVTM, CDR2 ANQGSEA, per germline. The CDR3 loop is CSVYPTGTGNEKLFF. The CDR3, as DNA: TGCAGCGTCTATCCCACCGGGACAGGGAATGAAAAACTGTTTTTT. Filled out from reference TRBV29-1 and TRBJ1-4, the complete variable domain reads SAVISQKPSRDICQRGTSLTIQCQVDSQVTMMFWYRQQPGQSLTLIATANQGSEATYESGFVIDKFPISRPNLTFSTLTVSNMSPEDSSIYLCSVYPTGTGNEKLFFGSGTQLSVL.

The chain links TRBV2 to TRBJ2-3, with TRBD2 as a possible D gene (6 bases). V was clipped by 9 bases and J by 2 bases, with 18 bases between them. The CDR3 loop spans 15 amino acids. Per germline, CDR1 SNHLY and CDR2 FYNNEI. The CDR3 coding sequence is TGTGCCAGGGTTCAGGTAGCGGAATTCACAGATACGCAGTATTTT. Protein product: CARVQVAEFTDTQYF.

The chain joins TRBV5-4 to TRBJ1-2; perhaps TRBD1 as D (6 bases). The V and J ends lost 2 bases and 2 bases respectively, with 10 bases between them. The CDR3 has 14 amino acids. Germline CDR1 reads SGHNT; CDR2 reads YYREEE (reference sequence). CDR3 sequence reads: CASSLGGGNYGYTF. CDR3 sequence (DNA): TGTGCCAGCAGCTTAGGGGGGGGGAACTATGGCTACACCTTC.

The chain carries TRBV4-2 and TRBJ1-2; 12 positions match TRBD1. V lost 0 bases to trimming and J lost 7 bases; unmatched junction nucleotides: 9. The CDR3 consists of 17 residues. Looked up from germline, CDR1 is LGHNA and CDR2 is YNFKEQ. CDR3 in DNA: TGTGCCAGCAGCCAAGACGTACCCGGGACAGGGGGCTTTGGCTACACCTTC. Protein product: CASSQDVPGTGGFGYTF.

The chain combines TRBV18 with TRBJ2-3; possibly TRBD1 for D (6 bases). The CDR3 is made up of 14 amino acids. Trimming cost V 0 bases and J 3 bases, with 7 bases left between them. In germline, CDR1 is KGHSH, CDR2 LQKENI. CDR3 residues: CASSPPQGTDTQYF. The CDR3 DNA sequence: TGTGCCAGCTCACCACCCCAGGGGACAGATACGCAGTATTTT.

The chain couples TRBV19 to TRBJ2-1; 12 bases map to TRBD1. The germline V gene encodes CDR1 LNHDA and CDR2 SQIVND (reference sequence). The CDR3 sequence is 18 residues long. The J segment lost 7 bases and the V segment lost 10 bases, leaving 20 bases of the junction unmatched. CDR3 nucleotides: TGTGCCACCCGGGCGAAAGGGACAGGGGGCGCTTTAATGAATGAGCAGTTCTTC. Translated, it gives CATRAKGTGGALMNEQFF.

The rearrangement uses TRBV6-1 and TRBJ2-7; TRBD2 matches at 7 bases. This CDR3 is built from 14 residues. J gave up 3 bases and V 1 base, and 3 bases lay outside the gene matches. CDR1 is MNHNS, CDR2 SASEGT, per germline. In nucleotides, the CDR3 is TGTGCCAGCAGTGAAGGTTGGGGGGGCTACGAGCAGTACTTC. Its protein product is CASSEGWGGYEQYF.

The rearrangement links TRBV19 to TRBJ1-2, with unresolved D. CDR1 and CDR2 from the germline V gene are LNHDA and SQIVND (reference sequence). This CDR3 is 15 amino acids long. V dropped 3 bases and J dropped 6 bases, with 17 bases sitting between them. CDR3 in amino acids: CASSMVLGKWDGYTF. The CDR3 DNA reads TGTGCCAGTAGTATGGTTCTCGGGAAATGGGATGGCTACACCTTC. Full variable domain (remainder filled in from reference TRBV19 and TRBJ1-2): DGGITQSPKYLFRKEGQNVTLSCEQNLNHDAMYWYRQDPGQGLRLIYYSQIVNDFQKGDIAEGYSVSREKKESFPLTVTSAQKNPTAFYLCASSMVLGKWDGYTFGSGTRLTVV.

CDR3 protein: CASSLSTGTLTDTQYF. DNA for the CDR3: TGTGCCAGCAGTTTATCGACAGGGACCCTCACAGATACGCAGTATTTT. The rearrangement links TRBV27 to TRBJ2-3, with TRBD1 matching over 7 bases. From germline, CDR1 is MNHEY and CDR2 SMNVEV (reference sequence). V dropped 0 bases and J dropped 2; count of bases not matched to a gene: 5. CDR3 length: 16 residues.

The rearrangement uses TRBV30 and TRBJ2-4; D gene uncertain. The CDR3 spans 12 residues. CDR1 and CDR2 from the germline V gene are GTSNPN and SVGIG (reference sequence). The V and J ends lost 4 bases and 7 bases respectively, with 11 bases between them. CDR3 DNA sequence: TGTGCCTGGACTACAGCTGGGAACATTCAGTACTTC. Translating it yields CAWTTAGNIQYF.

The chain joins TRBV18 to TRBJ1-1, with D perhaps TRBD1 (6 bases). The CDR3 totals 13 residues. V lost 6 bases and J lost 2, with 10 bases in between. Germline V gives CDR1 KGHSH, CDR2 LQKENI. CDR3 amino acids: CASSLDRNTEAFF. The CDR3 region has the DNA TGTGCCAGCTCGCTGGACAGAAACACTGAAGCTTTCTTT.

This clone appeared a few times. This chain joins TRBV6-1 and TRBJ2-3; no definite D call. The V gene lost 6 bases and the J gene lost 2 bases, with 3 bases spanning the gap. CDR1 and CDR2 from the germline V gene are MNHNS and SASEGT. The CDR3 covers 11 residues. Written as DNA, the CDR3 is TGTGCCAGCAGGTACACAGATACGCAGTATTTT. Amino acid sequence: CASRYTDTQYF.

This clone has a single count. This chain links TRBV9 with TRBJ2-1, with a tentative D call TRBD2 (6 bases). V was cut by 0 bases and J by 11 bases, with 12 bases left in between. Germline V CDR1 and CDR2: SGDLS, YYNGEE. This CDR3 spans 13 amino acids. CDR3 amino acids: CASSVEAREKQFF. CDR3 sequence (DNA): TGTGCCAGCAGCGTAGAAGCTCGGGAGAAGCAGTTCTTC.

This sequence joins TRBV28 and TRBJ2-4, with D possibly matching TRBD1 (5 bases). The length of the CDR3 is 13 residues. The germline gives CDR1 MDHEN, CDR2 SYDVKM. V was cut by 2 bases and J by 8 bases, with 10 bases left in between. CDR3 amino acids: CASSLLQGDIQYF. The CDR3 DNA follows: TGTGCCAGCAGTTTACTTCAGGGTGACATTCAGTACTTC.

The CDR3 DNA reads as TGTGCCAGTAGTAGGACACTGATGAACACTGAAGCTTTCTTT. It is translated as CASSRTLMNTEAFF. The chain has TRBV19 and TRBJ1-1; tentatively, D is TRBD1 (5 bases). Trimming cost V 4 bases and J 0 bases, with 9 bases left between them. The CDR3 has 14 amino acids. The germline CDR1 and CDR2 sequences are LNHDA and SQIVND (reference sequence).

The J gene is TRBJ1-2, the V gene TRBV6-5; D is unresolved. The CDR3 sequence is 13 residues long. The V end was cut by 5 bases, the J end by 0 bases, with 7 bases between. Germline V gene data show CDR1 as MNHEY and CDR2 as SVGAGI. CDR3 sequence reads: CASSRRANYGYTF. DNA of the CDR3: TGTGCCAGCAGTAGGAGAGCTAACTATGGCTACACCTTC.

The V gene is TRBV5-6, the J gene TRBJ2-7; no firm D call. Trimming pared 3 bases from V and 3 bases from J, leaving 4 bases between. Germline V CDR1 and CDR2: SGHDT, YYEEEE. The CDR3 consists of 11 residues. The CDR3 here is CASSSFYEQYF. CDR3 sequence (DNA): TGTGCCAGCAGCTCATTCTACGAGCAGTACTTC.

Here the CDR3 reads CASKSSGSSYNEQFF. The DNA of the CDR3 is TGTGCCAGCAAATCTAGCGGGAGCTCCTACAATGAGCAGTTCTTC. The gene calls are TRBV6-5 and TRBJ2-1; 10 positions agree with TRBD2. Trimming cost V 7 bases and J 0 bases; bases outside gene matches: 3. The CDR3 is 15 amino acids. Germline lookup yields CDR1 MNHEY and CDR2 SVGAGI.

This clone was recorded once. The genes are TRBV2 and TRBJ2-1; 9 bases fit TRBD1. J lost 4 bases, V lost 6 bases, and 7 bases had no gene match. Germline V CDR1 and CDR2: SNHLY, FYNNEI. The CDR3 length is 15 residues. CDR3: CASRGGQGTYNEQFF. CDR3 sequence (DNA): TGTGCCAGCAGGGGCGGACAGGGGACTTACAATGAGCAGTTCTTC.

The chain uses TRBV27 and TRBJ2-1, with a possible D match to TRBD1 (5 bases). V was cut by 6 bases and J by 8 bases, with 20 bases left in between. Germline assignment: CDR1 MNHEY and CDR2 SMNVEV (reference sequence). This CDR3 has 15 residues. CDR3 loop: CASSSPAGSIYEQFF. The CDR3, as DNA: TGTGCCAGCAGCTCCCCCGCAGGGTCGATATATGAGCAGTTCTTC.

The chain links TRBV19 to TRBJ1-1; D is unclear. Germline V gene sequence: CDR1 LNHDA, CDR2 SQIVND (reference sequence). The V end lost 7 bases, the J end lost 0 bases, and 15 bases lay between the germline ends. The length of the CDR3 is 15 residues. This CDR3 is CASTLGAGMNTEAFF. CDR3 sequence (DNA): TGTGCCAGTACCCTGGGAGCGGGGATGAACACTGAAGCTTTCTTT.

The chain combines TRBV7-8 with TRBJ2-1; 9 nucleotides line up with TRBD2. Germline lookup yields CDR1 SGHVS and CDR2 FQNEAQ. V dropped 5 bases and J dropped 7; count of bases not matched to a gene: 9. CDR3 length: 15 residues. CDR3 sequence reads: CASSPTSGDWNEQFF. In nucleotides, the CDR3 is TGTGCCAGCAGCCCGACTAGCGGAGACTGGAATGAGCAGTTCTTC.

The chain links TRBV5-4 to TRBJ1-1; 10 bases are a match to TRBD1. With V trimmed by 0 bases and J by 2 bases, 4 bases remained unmatched. The CDR3 runs to 16 residues. Germline V CDR1 and CDR2: SGHNT, YYREEE (reference sequence). The CDR3 region is CASSLGQGALNTEAFF. CDR3 DNA sequence: TGTGCCAGCAGCTTGGGACAGGGGGCCCTCAACACTGAAGCTTTCTTT.

The rearrangement uses TRBV2 and TRBJ2-1; maybe TRBD1 (6 bases). Germline values: CDR1 SNHLY, CDR2 FYNNEI. Trimming took 7 bases from V and 4 from J, leaving 11 bases between them. The length of the CDR3 is 13 residues. The DNA for the CDR3 is TGTGCCAGCACCTGGACAGCATACAATGAGCAGTTCTTC. Protein: CASTWTAYNEQFF.